This T cell receptor (beta chain) was sequenced for a study of cytomegalovirus exposure and HLA in healthy donors. Study-wide points: Later genetic work tied a missense DCLRE1C variant to beta-chain V and J trimming.

The CDR3 runs to 13 residues. CDR1 is SGHRS and CDR2 is YFSETQ in the germline V gene. Primers: 60 Vbeta forward and 13 Jbeta reverse. Generated by immunoSEQ multiplex PCR, the TCRdb table keeps only in-frame clones and is missing some. The table records about 170,000 clones, about 79% of them present only once. On this clone itself: What it recognizes is unknown.

This clonotype was sampled from a woman aged 45-59 years in good health and CMV-seronegative. The gene calls are TRBV5-1 and TRBJ2-5; possibly TRBD1 for D (6 bases). The tail of the sequence fits TRBJ2-7 better, so the J call may be wrong. The sample was PBMCs. The CDR3, as DNA: TGCGCCAGCAGCCCGGGACACTCCTACGAGCAGTACTTC. Translation: CASSPGHSYEQYF.